Listed below are T cell receptor beta chains from one sample, sequenced in a study of T-cell memory formation after mild COVID-19. A single record per CDR3 protein comes from TCRdb applying MiXCR to the 5' RACE reads. The sample yields 200,000 to 250,000 distinct CDR3 sequences, 9% to 10% seen once. The sequenced sample consisted of PBMCs or a T cell subset sorted from them (not recorded which). The receptors were gathered from a man younger than 30 who had mild COVID-19 (a few samples of this study predate the infection). Cell type and time point are not known. CDR3s include the opening cysteine and the closing phenylalanine or tryptophan. The D gene is left open where the match is weak. For some rows the clone size is stated as once, few or many, or as a class when expanded; others skip it.

TRBJ2-5	NA	13	TRBV11-2	many	CASSEQVQETQYF	TGTGCCAGCAGTGAACAGGTCCAAGAGACCCAGTACTTC
TRBJ2-1	TRBD1	14	TRBV6-1	few	CASRRTGVRNEQFF	TGTGCCAGCAGGCGGACAGGGGTCAGGAATGAGCAGTTCTTC
TRBJ2-4	TRBD2	15	TRBV5-5	NA	CASSDLTSGGNIQYF	TGTGCCAGCAGCGATCTGACTAGCGGGGGGAACATTCAGTACTTC
TRBJ1-1	NA	15	TRBV18	many	CASSPDTEMNTEAFF	TGTGCCAGCTCACCTGACACAGAAATGAACACTGAAGCTTTCTTT
TRBJ2-3	NA	13	TRBV5-1	NA	CASSSSLPDTQYF	TGCGCCAGCAGCTCGTCCCTTCCAGATACGCAGTATTTT
TRBJ2-1	TRBD2	14	TRBV20-1	NA	CSANSGGDYNEQFF	TGCAGTGCTAATAGCGGGGGGGATTACAATGAGCAGTTCTTC
TRBJ1-4	NA	16	TRBV5-1	few	CASSLGAHATNEKLFF	TGCGCCAGCAGCTTGGGAGCGCATGCAACTAATGAAAAACTGTTTTTT
TRBJ1-1	NA	14	TRBV7-9	few	CASSLDLGDTEAFF	TGTGCCAGCAGCTTAGATCTAGGCGACACTGAAGCTTTCTTT
TRBJ1-5	NA	16	TRBV12-3/TRBV12-4	many	CASRLWTASGRQPQHF	TGTGCCAGCAGGCTTTGGACAGCGTCGGGCCGTCAGCCCCAGCATTTT
TRBJ1-1	TRBD1	16	TRBV7-6	NA	CASSSSAPGQRTEAFF	TGTGCCAGCAGCTCTAGTGCGCCGGGACAGAGGACTGAAGCTTTCTTT
TRBJ1-6	NA	14	TRBV10-2	NA	CASKKDNYNSPLHF	TGCGCCAGCAAGAAGGACAACTATAATTCACCCCTCCACTTT
TRBJ1-2	NA	13	TRBV19	many	CASDGGDPYGYTF	TGTGCCAGTGATGGGGGGGACCCCTATGGCTACACCTTC
TRBJ1-2	NA	13	TRBV5-4	few	CASSWTQATGYTF	TGTGCCAGCAGCTGGACGCAGGCCACTGGCTACACCTTC
TRBJ2-5	NA	15	TRBV4-2	NA	CASSQVLSMWETQYF	TGTGCCAGCAGCCAAGTCTTGTCCATGTGGGAGACCCAGTACTTC
TRBJ1-2	NA	15	TRBV5-6	NA	CASSILRDTHYGYTF	TGTGCCAGCAGTATCCTCCGGGACACGCACTATGGCTACACCTTC
TRBJ2-7	TRBD2	17	TRBV6-5	few	CASSYGSPAGGSYEQYF	TGTGCCAGCAGTTACGGGTCTCCAGCGGGGGGCTCCTACGAGCAGTACTTC
TRBJ2-3	NA	16	TRBV29-1	NA	CSVQPPGGVSTDTQYF	TGCAGCGTTCAACCACCGGGGGGCGTCAGCACAGATACGCAGTATTTT
TRBJ1-2	NA	16	TRBV4-1	few	CASSHPATGPSHGYTF	TGCGCCAGCAGCCACCCGGCAACAGGGCCTTCCCATGGCTACACCTTC
TRBJ1-2	NA	15	TRBV6-5	NA	CASSPVRKLHYGYTF	TGTGCCAGCAGTCCCGTCCGCAAGCTGCATTATGGCTACACCTTC
TRBJ1-1	NA	13	TRBV5-1	many	CASSPQERSEAFF	TGCGCCAGCAGCCCACAGGAGAGGTCTGAAGCTTTCTTT
TRBJ2-3	TRBD1	17	TRBV4-3	NA	CASSQDHRDRVTDTQYF	TGCGCCAGCAGCCAAGACCATCGGGACAGGGTCACAGATACGCAGTATTTT
TRBJ2-1	NA	15	TRBV27	NA	CASSLSVDWFNEQFF	TGTGCCAGCAGTTTATCGGTGGACTGGTTCAATGAGCAGTTCTTC
TRBJ2-6	NA	16	TRBV5-5	NA	CASSLEVIMRANVLTF	TGTGCCAGCAGCTTGGAAGTAATTATGAGGGCCAACGTCCTGACTTTC
TRBJ1-5	NA	15	TRBV18	NA	CASSPSRGDGQPQHF	TGTGCCAGCTCACCTAGTCGGGGGGACGGACAGCCCCAGCATTTT
TRBJ2-1	TRBD2	15	TRBV2	NA	CASRGTSGASNEQFF	TGTGCCAGCAGAGGAACTAGCGGGGCCAGCAATGAGCAGTTCTTC